The clone carrying this TCR beta chain was picked up a small number of times. Combining a sample-barcoded 5' primer with a J-beta primer mix, a second PCR ran for roughly 6 to 12 cycles. TCRdb reanalysed the 5' RACE reads using MiXCR and keeps one entry per CDR3 protein. The table records 1.5 million to 2 million distinct CDR3 sequences, approximately 28% of them present only once. This specimen comes from a study of blood T cells in healthy people across ages. The germline gives CDR1 SGHAT, CDR2 FQNNGV. V was shortened by 5 bases and J by 0 bases, with 16 bases between the two germline ends. This CDR3 has 16 residues.

The clonotype comes from a woman younger than 45 in good health. The sample consisted of blood. The V and J genes are TRBV11-2 and TRBJ2-5, with D hard to call. For the CDR3, the DNA is TGTGCCAGCAGCCGAGGTCTCTATTCGTACCAAGAGACCCAGTACTTC. Translating it yields CASSRGLYSYQETQYF.